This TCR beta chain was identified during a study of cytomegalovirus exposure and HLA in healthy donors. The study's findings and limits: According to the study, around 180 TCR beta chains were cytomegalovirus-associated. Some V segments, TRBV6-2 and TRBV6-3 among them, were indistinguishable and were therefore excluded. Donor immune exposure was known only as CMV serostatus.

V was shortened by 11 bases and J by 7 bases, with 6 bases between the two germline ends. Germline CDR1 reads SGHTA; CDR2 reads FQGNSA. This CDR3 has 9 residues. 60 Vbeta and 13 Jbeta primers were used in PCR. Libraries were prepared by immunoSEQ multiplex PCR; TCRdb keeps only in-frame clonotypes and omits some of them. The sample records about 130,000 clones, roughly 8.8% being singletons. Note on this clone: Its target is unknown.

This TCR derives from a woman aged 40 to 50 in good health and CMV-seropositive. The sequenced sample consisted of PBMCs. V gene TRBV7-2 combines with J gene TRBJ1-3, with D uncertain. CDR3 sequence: CASSNTIYF. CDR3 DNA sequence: TGTGCCTCGAGCAACACCATATATTTT.